The clone carrying this TCR beta chain was counted between two and nine times. Antigen specificity is unknown. This sample is part of a study of T cell repertoires in cytomegalovirus infection. Study information: Matching HLA type, along with CMV infection, was indicated by public TCR beta signatures.

This CDR3 comprises 15 residues. Trimming at V came to 7 bases and at J to 6 bases, leaving 9 bases not matched to a gene. The germline V gene encodes CDR1 MNHEY and CDR2 SVGEGT. TCRdb called the reads again in MiXCR, with one record for every CDR3 protein. The sample records approximately 100,000 distinct CDR3 sequences, about a quarter being singletons. General study points: Dominating the ex vivo response were HLA-C-restricted CMV-specific TCR beta clonotypes.

This chain uses TRBV6-2 or TRBV6-3 with TRBJ1-6; 7 bases fit TRBD1. The sequencing input was CD8+ T cells from PBMCs. The receptor's source is a human donor in good health (CMV status not recorded). Some clones in this sample may be carry-over from other donors' samples. The CDR3 region is CASNTPGTVNSPLHF. CDR3 in DNA: TGTGCCAGCAACACCCCAGGGACAGTTAATTCACCCCTCCACTTT.